This T cell receptor beta chain was captured in a study of T cell responses to AZD1222 COVID-19 vaccine. Using immunoSEQ multiplex PCR, the repertoire was profiled, and TCRdb retains in-frame clones only, with some absent. This repertoire shows just under 100,000 clones, approximately 91% found once; its top ten account for 2.5% to 3%. The CDR3 is made up of 14 amino acids. V lost 1 base to trimming and J lost 3 bases, with 10 bases between them. CDR1 SGHRS and CDR2 YFSETQ come from the germline V gene. This chain uses TRBV5-1 with TRBJ1-1; possible D gene TRBD1, 5 bases. Sample: peripheral blood, taken on day 0 of AZD1222 vaccination. The sequence was obtained from an adult in good health. CDR3 DNA: TGCGCCAGCAGCTTGTTTTTGGGGGACACTGAAGCTTTCTTT. It codes for CASSLFLGDTEAFF.